This T cell receptor beta chain was sequenced in a study of a mutant IDH1 vaccine in newly diagnosed glioma. Overall study: Vaccination started 4-6 weeks after radiotherapy alone, or with temozolomide cycles. Before enrollment, patients got radiotherapy alone, temozolomide alone, or mostly the combination. Week 47 marked visit V13, whereas week 35 marked visit V12.

Stated time point: week 35, safety follow-up. Vaccination used 300 ug of mutant IDH1 20-mer peptide per dose, with topical imiquimod. Turning to this clone: The antigen remains unidentified.

From germline, CDR1 is MNHEY and CDR2 SMNVEV (reference sequence). After removal of 7 bases from V and 4 bases from J, the junction contained 11 bases not matched to a gene. CDR3 length: 15 residues. Generated by immunoSEQ multiplex PCR, the TCRdb table keeps only in-frame clones and is missing some. The profile shows about 69,000 clones, approximately 86% of them singletons. This chain links TRBV27 with TRBJ2-5; TRBD2 agrees at 8 bases. The sample here was PBMCs, taken from a glioma patient whose treatment included an IDH1 peptide vaccine. This TCR was sampled from a man aged 30 to 45 with glioma. CDR3 loop: CASTHSGRGIETQYF. CDR3 nucleotide sequence: TGTGCCAGCACCCACAGCGGGAGAGGGATAGAGACCCAGTACTTC.